The sample holds a few counts of the clone carrying this T cell receptor (beta chain). The data originate from a study of T-cell reconstitution after alpha-beta-depleted transplantation in children. Unique molecular identifiers were incorporated into the prepared TCRbeta library. TCRdb independently ran MiXCR on the PCR reads; one entry per CDR3 protein. The data hold about 500,000 distinct CDR3 sequences, with about 30% observed a single time. There are 14 residues in the CDR3. Germline assignment: CDR1 DFQATT and CDR2 SNEGSKA (reference sequence). The V gene lost 6 bases and the J gene lost 0 bases, with 11 bases spanning the gap.

The sequence came from a human donor who donated a stem cell graft to a child with aplastic anemia. The sample was PBMCs from the stem cell graft donor, taken from the stem cell graft. The chain employs TRBV20-1 and TRBJ2-2, with no clear D. The CDR3 loop is CSANPKPNTGELFF. The DNA for the CDR3 is TGCAGTGCGAATCCTAAACCGAACACCGGGGAGCTGTTTTTT.